This TCR beta chain was profiled in a study of PD-1 blockade in classical Hodgkin lymphoma. V was clipped by 7 bases and J by 7 bases, with 9 bases between them. Germline lookup yields CDR1 MNHEY and CDR2 SMNVEV (reference sequence). The CDR3 runs 11 residues. Every patient was affected by relapse after autologous stem cell transplantation, while exposure to brentuximab vedotin was not uniform. Some clones are missing from TCRdb's copy, which holds only in-frame ones; the method was immunoSEQ multiplex PCR. Of more than 35,000 clones in the sample, 88% are singletons; the top ten hold about 7.4%. The sequence was obtained from a human donor with classical Hodgkin lymphoma. The specimen was peripheral blood mononuclear cells (PBMCs), collected before the second cycle of nivolumab. This chain joins TRBV27 and TRBJ2-3; unclear D gene. The CDR3 is CASKNGYTQYF. In DNA form, the CDR3 reads TGTGCCAGCAAGAACGGGTATACGCAGTATTTT.